Included here is one T cell receptor (beta chain) sequence, with context. As yet, its antigen is unknown. J was trimmed by 4 bases and V by 5 bases; bases with no gene match: 2. The CDR3 runs to 13 residues. Germline V CDR1 and CDR2: SGHVS, FQNEAQ. Original processing methods: For the immunoSEQ data, sequences were junction-only without quality scores, so filtering differed. Only in-frame clones appear in the TCRdb table, and some are missing; sequencing was by immunoSEQ multiplex PCR. D and trimming come from the DNA, and the V and J calls and clone size come from that table. The sample lists 2 million to 2.5 million clones, 95% occurring once. Donors were healthy HIV-negative adults without recently reported acute infections or vaccinations. This sample stems from a study of shared clonotypes between healthy human individuals. Findings and caveats of the study: The low donor count limited represented genetic and exposure-history diversity. Researchers found naive subsets generally carried larger estimated richness than memory subsets.

Specimen: naive CD4+ T cells sorted from blood. Subset: CD45RA+ positively selected. The chain employs TRBV7-8 and TRBJ2-5; 9 bases line up with TRBD2. The sequence was obtained from a man aged 18 to 29 in good health. Here the CDR3 DNA reads TGTGCCAGCAGCCCGGGACTAGCAGAGACCCAGTACTTC. This sequence encodes CASSPGLAETQYF.